This passage covers 24 T cell receptor beta chains from one sample sequenced in a study of blood T cell repertoires in COVID-19. TCRdb's copy holds only in-frame clones and misses some; the assay was immunoSEQ multiplex PCR. The sample gives fewer than 200,000 clones, roughly 87% of which show up once; 20% to 25% is in the top ten. The sample consisted of peripheral blood. These receptors were obtained from a man in his sixties with active or convalescent COVID-19.

V usage is TRBV30 and J usage is TRBJ1-2; D is uncertain. Germline V gene lookup returns CDR1 GTSNPN and CDR2 SVGIG (reference sequence). V was trimmed by 4 bases and J by 5 bases, leaving 17 bases between them. The CDR3 contains 14 residues. The CDR3 spells CAWINRGGLYGYTF. For the CDR3, the DNA is TGTGCCTGGATTAACCGTGGAGGACTATATGGCTACACCTTC.

The V call is TRBV30, the J call TRBJ2-5, with 8 bases lining up with TRBD1. J lost 5 bases, V lost 4 bases, and 6 bases had no gene match. Germline CDR1 is GTSNPN and CDR2 is SVGIG (reference sequence). The CDR3 contains 13 residues. The CDR3 coding sequence is TGTGCCTGGAAGAGGACAGGGATCGAGACCCAGTACTTC. This codes for CAWKRTGIETQYF. Variable domain in full (rest from reference TRBV30 and TRBJ2-5): SQTIHQWPATLVQPVGSPLSLECTVEGTSNPNLYWYRQAAGRGLQLLFYSVGIGQISSEVPQNLSASRPQDRQFILSSKKLLLSDSGFYLCAWKRTGIETQYFGPGTRLLVL.

As to this clone: This specimen includes other DNA sequences encoding the same CDR3. The V and J genes are TRBV5-1 and TRBJ2-3; TRBD2 is a possible D gene (5 bases). This CDR3 spans 13 amino acids. Germline V lookup: CDR1 SGHRS, CDR2 YFSETQ. Trimming shortened V by 4 bases and J by 1 base, and 7 bases separated the two germline ends. The CDR3 is CASSAGGTDTQYF. In DNA form, the CDR3 reads TGCGCCAGCAGCGCCGGGGGCACAGATACGCAGTATTTT.

In its sample, this clone was seen once. V usage is TRBV6-6 and J usage is TRBJ1-2, with 7 bases fitting TRBD1. Trimming at V came to 6 bases and at J to 7 bases, leaving 11 bases not matched to a gene. Germline lookup yields CDR1 MNHNY and CDR2 SVGAGI (reference sequence). There are 14 residues in the CDR3. The CDR3 sequence is CASRPIDRVIGYTF. CDR3 sequence (DNA): TGTGCCAGCAGGCCCATAGACAGGGTAATTGGCTACACCTTC.

This sequence joins TRBV12-3 or TRBV12-4 and TRBJ1-1; tentative D call: TRBD1 (6 bases). The CDR3 loop spans 13 amino acids. V was trimmed by 7 bases and J by 1 base, leaving 10 bases between them. In DNA form, the CDR3 reads TGTGCCAGCACCCCGACAGGGAACACTGAAGCTTTCTTT. It specifies CASTPTGNTEAFF.

V usage is TRBV25-1 and J usage is TRBJ1-1; 10 bases map to TRBD1. Germline CDR1 and CDR2: MGHDK and SYGVNS. Trimming cost V 4 bases and J 4 bases; bases outside gene matches: 3. CDR3 length equals 14 residues. CDR3 DNA: TGTGCCAGCAGTGTAGGGACAGGGGTCACTGAAGCTTTCTTT. Translating gives CASSVGTGVTEAFF.

This chain connects TRBV4-1 to TRBJ1-1; TRBD1 agrees at 8 bases. This CDR3 is 13 amino acids long. Germline assignment: CDR1 MGHRA and CDR2 YSYEKL. The V and J ends lost 0 bases and 11 bases, in that order; junction bases with no gene match: 5. CDR3 residues: CASSQEGQGKAFF. The DNA for the CDR3 is TGCGCCAGCAGCCAAGAAGGACAGGGCAAGGCTTTCTTT.

The chain carries TRBV18 and TRBJ1-1; TRBD1 matches 10 bases. This CDR3 region has 15 residues. V lost 4 bases and J lost 4; bases outside the gene matches: 6. Germline CDR1 and CDR2: KGHSH and LQKENI. CDR3 amino acids: CASSQRQGASTEAFF. The CDR3 DNA sequence: TGTGCCAGCTCACAACGACAGGGGGCAAGCACTGAAGCTTTCTTT. Supplemented by reference TRBV18 and TRBJ1-1, the full variable domain reads NAGVMQNPRHLVRRRGQEARLRCSPMKGHSHVYWYRQLPEEGLKFMVYLQKENIIDESGMPKERFSAEFPKEGPSILRIQQVVRGDSAAYFCASSQRQGASTEAFFGQGTRLTVV.

The chain carries TRBV11-2 and TRBJ2-7; D might be TRBD2 (6 bases). The CDR3 is made up of 15 amino acids. Trimming cost V 0 bases and J 3 bases, with 12 bases left between them. Looked up from germline, CDR1 is SGHAT and CDR2 is FQNNGV. CDR3: CASSLERGPNYEQYF. The CDR3 DNA reads as TGTGCCAGCAGCTTAGAGCGGGGACCGAACTACGAGCAGTACTTC.

This clone was picked up one time. The chain is built from TRBV2 and TRBJ2-5; 7 nucleotides line up with TRBD1. Per the germline V gene, CDR1 is SNHLY and CDR2 is FYNNEI. The junction had 5 bases not matched to a gene; V was cut back by 4 bases and J by 3 bases. The CDR3 has 14 amino acids. CDR3 sequence (DNA): TGTGCCAGCAGTGTACAGGGGTGGGAAGAGACCCAGTACTTC. It codes for CASSVQGWEETQYF.

V usage is TRBV21-1 and J usage is TRBJ2-7; the table calls TRBD1, which could not be checked here. TRBV21-1 is a known pseudogene. The length of the CDR3 is 15 residues. The CDR3 loop reads CASSKEEQLSYEQYF. As DNA, the CDR3 is TGTGCCAGCAGCAAAGAGGAACAGCTCTCCTACGAGCAGTACTTC.

This clone was seen only a few times. The chain is built from TRBV6-5 and TRBJ1-2; a weak D match, TRBD1 (5 bases). Germline V gene sequence: CDR1 MNHEY, CDR2 SVGAGI. The CDR3 runs to 15 residues. Trimming took 8 bases from V and 2 from J, leaving 18 bases between them. The CDR3: CASLSVQGRNYGYTF. Here the CDR3 DNA reads TGTGCCAGCTTGTCCGTGCAGGGTCGAAACTATGGCTACACCTTC.

The genes are TRBV5-5 and TRBJ1-2; TRBD1 matches at 9 bases. The CDR3 contains 12 residues. The germline V gene encodes CDR1 SGHKS and CDR2 YYEKEE (reference sequence). The V segment lost 4 bases and the J segment 12 bases; nucleotides outside the gene matches: 7. The CDR3 DNA reads as TGTGCCAGCAGCAGACAGGGGGGCTTACACACCTTC. It translates to CASSRQGGLHTF. The full variable domain, in which reference TRBV5-5 and TRBJ1-2 provide the parts outside the CDR3, is DAGVTQSPTHLIKTRGQQVTLRCSPISGHKSVSWYQQVLGQGPQFIFQYYEKEERGRGNFPDRFSARQFPNYSSELNVNALLLGDSALYLCASSRQGGLHTFGSGTRLTVV.

V usage is TRBV9 and J usage is TRBJ2-7, with 7 bases matching TRBD2. V shed 2 bases, J shed 2 bases, and the junction held 10 bases outside the gene matches. The germline V gene encodes CDR1 SGDLS and CDR2 YYNGEE. The CDR3 consists of 16 residues. The DNA of the CDR3 is TGTGCCAGCAGCGTTGGGGGGGACCCTATTGCCTACGAGCAGTACTTC. Amino acid sequence: CASSVGGDPIAYEQYF.

The rearrangement uses TRBV9 and TRBJ2-2, with D uncertain. Trimming removed 3 bases at V and 7 bases at J, with 7 bases between. Germline CDR1 reads SGDLS; CDR2 reads YYNGEE. The CDR3 spans 12 residues. The DNA for the CDR3 is TGTGCCAGCAGCGCGGTCGGCGGGGAGCTGTTTTTT. Its translation is CASSAVGGELFF.

The genes are TRBV3-1 (or the pseudogene TRBV3-2) and TRBJ1-6; TRBD1 might be the D (5 bases). V was clipped by 3 bases and J by 9 bases, with 9 bases between them. Germline V gene data show CDR1 as LGHDT and CDR2 as YNNKEL (reference sequence). The CDR3 has 13 residues. Written as DNA, the CDR3 is TGTGCCAGCAGCCAGGAAAGGGGTTCACCCCTCCACTTT. It encodes CASSQERGSPLHF.

The genes are TRBV5-8 and TRBJ2-5; 10 bases are shared with TRBD1. The V and J ends lost 4 bases and 4 bases, in that order; junction bases with no gene match: 7. The germline gives CDR1 SGHTS, CDR2 YDEGEE. The CDR3 has 15 residues. This CDR3 reads CASSPGQGVGETQYF. CDR3 bases: TGTGCCAGCAGCCCCGGACAGGGGGTCGGAGAGACCCAGTACTTC. Filled out from reference TRBV5-8 and TRBJ2-5, the complete variable domain reads EAGVTQSPTHLIKTRGQQATLRCSPISGHTSVYWYQQALGLGLQFLLWYDEGEERNRGNFPPRFSGRQFPNYSSELNVNALELEDSALYLCASSPGQGVGETQYFGPGTRLLVL.

This clone has only one observation. The chain uses TRBV9 and TRBJ1-5, with D perhaps TRBD1 (5 bases). CDR3 size: 15 residues. The germline V gene has CDR1 SGDLS and CDR2 YYNGEE. The V gene lost 0 bases and the J gene lost 3 bases, with 10 bases spanning the gap. For the CDR3, the DNA is TGTGCCAGCAGCGTAGATGGGGGGGTCAATCAGCCCCAGCATTTT. This encodes CASSVDGGVNQPQHF.

The chain recombines TRBV12-5 with TRBJ1-1; D is uncertain. Deletions cut 6 bases from V and 1 base from J, with 9 bases between. Germline V gene sequence: CDR1 LGHNT, CDR2 FRNRAP. This CDR3 is 13 amino acids long. The chain's CDR3 is CASGPDKNTEAFF. The CDR3 DNA reads TGTGCTAGTGGACCCGACAAGAACACTGAAGCTTTCTTT.

This sequence joins TRBV9 and TRBJ2-7; 9 bases are a match to TRBD2. CDR1 SGDLS and CDR2 YYNGEE come from the germline V gene. J lost 5 bases, V lost 0 bases, and 3 bases had no gene match. CDR3 length: 14 residues. CDR3: CASSVGGGENEQYF. In DNA form, the CDR3 reads TGTGCCAGCAGCGTAGGCGGGGGGGAAAACGAGCAGTACTTC. The full variable domain, its missing parts supplied by reference TRBV9 and TRBJ2-7, is DSGVTQTPKHLITATGQRVTLRCSPRSGDLSVYWYQQSLDQGLQFLIQYYNGEERAKGNILERFSAQQFPDLHSELNLSSLELGDSALYFCASSVGGGENEQYFGPGTRLTVT.

The chain is built from TRBV2 and TRBJ1-5; 8 bases are a match to TRBD1. Germline assignment: CDR1 SNHLY and CDR2 FYNNEI. The J segment lost 4 bases and the V segment lost 5 bases, leaving 4 bases of the junction unmatched. The CDR3 contains 14 residues. For the CDR3, the DNA is TGTGCCAGCAGTTATGACAGGGGTAATCAGCCCCAGCATTTT. Translating it yields CASSYDRGNQPQHF. Based on the CDR3 plus reference TRBV2 and TRBJ1-5, the full variable domain is EPEVTQTPSHQVTQMGQEVILRCVPISNHLYFYWYRQILGQKVEFLVSFYNNEISEKSEIFDDQFSVERPDGSNFTLKIRSTKLEDSAMYFCASSYDRGNQPQHFGDGTRLSIL.

This chain's CDR3 is CASSVEVNTEAFF. DNA for the CDR3: TGTGCCAGCAGCGTGGAGGTGAACACTGAAGCTTTCTTT. The chain combines TRBV7-2 with TRBJ1-1, with D unclear. Trimming left V 5 bases short and J 0 bases short, with 7 bases between. Germline CDR1 and CDR2: SGHTA and FQGNSA. This CDR3 spans 13 amino acids.

J is TRBJ2-7 and V is TRBV2, with TRBD2 matching over 9 bases. V shed 3 bases and J 4 bases; nucleotides not matched to a gene: 7. The CDR3 has 15 amino acids. In germline, CDR1 is SNHLY, CDR2 FYNNEI. The CDR3 region is CASSETGTSKYEQYF. DNA of the CDR3: TGTGCCAGCAGTGAGACCGGGACTAGCAAATACGAGCAGTACTTC.

This chain joins TRBV5-1 and TRBJ1-2, with 7 bases aligning to TRBD1. The V gene end was trimmed by 3 bases and the J gene end by 7 bases; junction bases not matched to a gene: 3. The CDR3 has 12 residues. Germline assignment: CDR1 SGHRS and CDR2 YFSETQ. The DNA for the CDR3 is TGCGCCAGCAGCTGGGGGGACAGTGGCTACACCTTC. Its protein product is CASSWGDSGYTF.